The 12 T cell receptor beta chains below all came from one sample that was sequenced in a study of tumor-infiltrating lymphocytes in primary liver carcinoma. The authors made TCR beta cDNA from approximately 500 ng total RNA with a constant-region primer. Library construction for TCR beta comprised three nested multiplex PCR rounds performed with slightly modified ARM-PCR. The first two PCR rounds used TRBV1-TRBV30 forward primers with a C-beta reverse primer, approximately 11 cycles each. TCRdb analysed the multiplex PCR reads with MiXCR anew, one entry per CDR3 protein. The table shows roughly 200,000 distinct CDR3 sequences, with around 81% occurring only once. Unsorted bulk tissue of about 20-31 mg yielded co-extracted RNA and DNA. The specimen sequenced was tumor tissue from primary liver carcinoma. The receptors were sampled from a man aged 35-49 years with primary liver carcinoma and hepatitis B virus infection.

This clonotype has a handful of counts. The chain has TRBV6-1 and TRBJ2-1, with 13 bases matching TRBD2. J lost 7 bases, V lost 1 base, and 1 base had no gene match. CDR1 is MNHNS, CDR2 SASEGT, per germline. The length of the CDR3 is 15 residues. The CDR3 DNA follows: TGTGCCAGCAGTGAAGGGACTAGCGGGGGTAATGAGCAGTTCTTC. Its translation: CASSEGTSGGNEQFF.

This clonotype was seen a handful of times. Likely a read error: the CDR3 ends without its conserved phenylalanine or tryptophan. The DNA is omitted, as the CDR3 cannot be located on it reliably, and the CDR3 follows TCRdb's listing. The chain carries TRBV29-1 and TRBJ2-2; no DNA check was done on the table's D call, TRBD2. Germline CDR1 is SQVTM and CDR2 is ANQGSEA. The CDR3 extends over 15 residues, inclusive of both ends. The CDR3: CSVGTSAANTWELFL.

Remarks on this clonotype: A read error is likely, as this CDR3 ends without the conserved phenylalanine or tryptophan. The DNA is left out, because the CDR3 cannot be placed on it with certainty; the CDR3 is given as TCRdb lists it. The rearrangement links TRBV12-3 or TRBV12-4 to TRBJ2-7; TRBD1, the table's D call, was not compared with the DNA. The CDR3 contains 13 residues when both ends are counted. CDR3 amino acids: CANSLGTGDVLYL.

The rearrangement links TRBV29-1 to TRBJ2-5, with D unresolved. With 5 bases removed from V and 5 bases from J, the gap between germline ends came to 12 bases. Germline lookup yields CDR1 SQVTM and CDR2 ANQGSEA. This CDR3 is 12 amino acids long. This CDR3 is CSVPLGAETQYF. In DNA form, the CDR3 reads TGCAGCGTTCCGCTGGGCGCGGAGACCCAGTACTTC.

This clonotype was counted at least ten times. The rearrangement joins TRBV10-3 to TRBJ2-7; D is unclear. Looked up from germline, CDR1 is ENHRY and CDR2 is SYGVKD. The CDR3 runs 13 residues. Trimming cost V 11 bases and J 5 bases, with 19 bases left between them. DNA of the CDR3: TGTGCCTCACAGTCGGGCTTGTTTGACGAGCAGTACTTC. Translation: CASQSGLFDEQYF.

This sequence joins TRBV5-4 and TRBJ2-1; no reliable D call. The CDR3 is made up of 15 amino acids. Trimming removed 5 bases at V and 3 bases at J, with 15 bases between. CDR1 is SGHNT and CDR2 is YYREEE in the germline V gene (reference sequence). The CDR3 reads CASSLILGIYNEQFF. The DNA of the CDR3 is TGTGCCAGCAGTTTGATTCTCGGAATCTACAATGAGCAGTTCTTC.

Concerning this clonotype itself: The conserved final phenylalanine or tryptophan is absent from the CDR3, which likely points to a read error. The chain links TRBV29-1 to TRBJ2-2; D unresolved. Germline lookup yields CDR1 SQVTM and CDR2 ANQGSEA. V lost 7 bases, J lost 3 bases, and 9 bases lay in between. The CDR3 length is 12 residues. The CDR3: CSAKRYTGELFS. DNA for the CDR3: TGCAGCGCCAAACGGTACACCGGGGAGCTGTTTTCT.

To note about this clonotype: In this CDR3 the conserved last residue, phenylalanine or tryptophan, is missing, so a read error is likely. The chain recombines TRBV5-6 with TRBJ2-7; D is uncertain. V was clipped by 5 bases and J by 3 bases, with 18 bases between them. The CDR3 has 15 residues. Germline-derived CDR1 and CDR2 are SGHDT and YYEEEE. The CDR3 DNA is TGTGCCAGCAGTCGGGCATGGATAGAGTGCTACGAGCAGTACTTG. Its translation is CASSRAWIECYEQYL.

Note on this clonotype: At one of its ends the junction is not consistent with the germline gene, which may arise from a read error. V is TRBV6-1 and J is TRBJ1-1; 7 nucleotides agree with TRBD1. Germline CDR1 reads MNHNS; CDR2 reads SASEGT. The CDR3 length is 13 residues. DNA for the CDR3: TGTGCCACCAGTGAAGACAGGGACACTGAAGCTTTCTTT. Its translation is CATSEDRDTEAFF.

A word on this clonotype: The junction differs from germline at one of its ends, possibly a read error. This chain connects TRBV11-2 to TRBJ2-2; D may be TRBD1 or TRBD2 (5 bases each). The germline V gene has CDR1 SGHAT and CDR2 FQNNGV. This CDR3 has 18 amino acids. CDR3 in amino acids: CASIITAIWTVGTGELFF. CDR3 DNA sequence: TGCGCCAGCATCATCACCGCTATATGGACGGTGGGGACCGGGGAGCTATTTTTT.

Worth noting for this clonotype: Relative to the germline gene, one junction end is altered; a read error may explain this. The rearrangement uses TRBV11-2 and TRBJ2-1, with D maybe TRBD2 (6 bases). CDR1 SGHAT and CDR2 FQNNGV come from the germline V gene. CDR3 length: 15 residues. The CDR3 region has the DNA TGTGCCAGCAGCCTCGGGACTTCTTCCTACACTGAGCCGTTCTTC. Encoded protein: CASSLGTSSYTEPFF.

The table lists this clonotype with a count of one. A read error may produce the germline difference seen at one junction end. CDR3 DNA sequence: TGTACCAGCAGTTACGTTGGGTGGAAAAACATTCAATACTTC. It yields the protein CTSSYVGWKNIQYF. The chain is built from TRBV6-2 or TRBV6-3 and TRBJ2-4; D unclear. Germline values: CDR1 MNHEY, CDR2 SVGEGT. The CDR3 is 14 amino acids.